This TCR beta chain was recorded in a study of blood T cells in healthy people across ages. Study findings and constraints: Diversity estimates from one million T cells were considered underestimates.

Each donor was a healthy Caucasian individual from Russia, aged roughly 6 to 100. No fewer than 5.5 micrograms of total RNA were isolated from every sample. Primers used in a second PCR of about 7 to 12 cycles were a sample-barcoded 5' primer and a J-beta primer mix. Researchers report that a template-switch adaptor with 12 random nucleotides tagged each cDNA molecule. TCRdb re-called the 5' RACE reads with MiXCR, one entry per CDR3 protein. The sample has around 1,500,000 distinct CDR3 sequences; 28% are singletons. Regarding this clonotype: Its target is not known.

After removal of 6 bases from V and 4 bases from J, the junction contained 7 bases not matched to a gene. Germline CDR1 DFQATT, CDR2 SNEGSKA (reference sequence). The CDR3 has 14 amino acids. The chain combines TRBV20-1 with TRBJ2-3; 10 bases align to TRBD1. The sample taken for sequencing was blood. The origin of this receptor is a woman in her twenties or thirties in good health. For the CDR3, the DNA is TGCAGTGCGGAATCCGGGACAGGGGCAGATACGCAGTATTTT. This gives the protein CSAESGTGADTQYF.